These T cell receptor beta chains were read from a single sample in a study of technical replicates of blood from a few donors. Sequencing used immunoSEQ multiplex PCR; TCRdb keeps in-frame clones, though not all of them. The repertoire holds some 64,000 clones, over 90% seen once, with 4.3% in the top ten. Sequences were obtained from PBMCs. These TCRs come from a human donor in good health. Some clones in this sample may be carry-over from other donors' samples. Both conserved end residues are part of each CDR3. The D gene is left open where the match is weak. Clone size appears in some rows only: once, few, many, or a class for an expanded clone.

V: TRBV4-3; D: -; J: TRBJ2-7; size: -; CDR3: CASSQRRAYEQYF; DNA: TGCGCCAGCAGCCAACGCAGGGCCTACGAGCAGTACTTC
V: TRBV27; D: TRBD1; J: TRBJ2-7; size: -; CDR3: CASSRQGGTHEQYF; DNA: TGTGCCAGCAGTCGACAGGGGGGAACTCACGAGCAGTACTTC
V: TRBV9; D: TRBD2; J: TRBJ2-3; size: -; CDR3: CASNVAGGPPDTQYF; DNA: TGTGCCAGCAACGTAGCGGGGGGGCCGCCAGATACGCAGTATTTT
V: TRBV11-3; D: TRBD2; J: TRBJ2-1; size: -; CDR3: CASSLEAAGGLDEQFF; DNA: TGTGCCAGCAGCTTAGAGGCAGCGGGGGGGCTCGATGAGCAGTTCTTC
V: TRBV18; D: -; J: TRBJ1-2; size: -; CDR3: CASSPERYGYTF; DNA: TGTGCCAGCTCACCTGAGCGCTATGGCTACACCTTC
V: TRBV28; D: TRBD2; J: TRBJ2-1; size: -; CDR3: CASGLAGGIHNEQFF; DNA: TGTGCCAGCGGGCTAGCGGGAGGGATCCACAATGAGCAGTTCTTC
V: TRBV7-8; D: -; J: TRBJ1-4; size: once; CDR3: CASSQTWQPNEKLFF; DNA: TGTGCCAGCAGCCAGACTTGGCAGCCGAATGAAAAACTGTTTTTT
V: TRBV30; D: -; J: TRBJ2-7; size: -; CDR3: CAWSSAGVSKQYF; DNA: TGTGCCTGGAGTTCGGCAGGGGTTTCTAAGCAGTACTTC
V: TRBV27; D: -; J: TRBJ1-1; size: -; CDR3: CASSPQEQTEAFF; DNA: TGTGCCAGCAGCCCCCAGGAACAGACTGAAGCTTTCTTT
V: TRBV29-1; D: -; J: TRBJ2-7; size: -; CDR3: CSVVLGSRGFGEQYF; DNA: TGCAGCGTTGTACTGGGGAGTCGGGGGTTCGGCGAGCAGTACTTC
V: TRBV12-5; D: TRBD1; J: TRBJ1-2; size: -; CDR3: CASGLGGDSPLF; DNA: TGTGCTAGTGGTTTGGGCGGGGACAGTCCACTCTTC
V: TRBV6-1; D: -; J: TRBJ2-7; size: -; CDR3: CASIDHRASSYEQYF; DNA: TGTGCCAGCATAGACCATCGAGCGTCCTCCTACGAGCAGTACTTC
V: TRBV30; D: TRBD2; J: TRBJ2-1; size: -; CDR3: CAWSVHPGLARNEQFF; DNA: TGTGCCTGGAGTGTTCACCCGGGACTAGCGCGGAATGAGCAGTTCTTC
V: TRBV5-1; D: -; J: TRBJ1-1; size: -; CDR3: CASSLDGPALNTEAFF; DNA: TGCGCCAGCAGCTTGGATGGGCCCGCTTTGAACACTGAAGCTTTCTTT
V: TRBV7-9; D: -; J: TRBJ1-2; size: -; CDR3: CASSYNRDHGYTF; DNA: TGTGCCAGCAGCTATAACAGGGACCATGGCTACACCTTC
V: TRBV6-5; D: -; J: TRBJ2-3; size: -; CDR3: CASNTGTSLDTQYF; DNA: TGTGCCAGCAACACCGGGACTTCCCTAGATACGCAGTATTTT
V: TRBV30; D: TRBD1; J: TRBJ1-1; size: -; CDR3: CAWMGQMNTEAFF; DNA: TGTGCCTGGATGGGACAGATGAACACTGAAGCTTTCTTT
V: TRBV30; D: -; J: TRBJ1-2; size: -; CDR3: CAWNVGTGYGYTF; DNA: TGTGCCTGGAATGTAGGGACTGGCTATGGCTACACCTTC
V: TRBV10-3; D: -; J: TRBJ1-5; size: -; CDR3: CAISEPSSNQPQHF; DNA: TGTGCCATCAGTGAGCCGTCTAGCAATCAGCCCCAGCATTTT
V: TRBV6-6; D: -; J: TRBJ2-7; size: -; CDR3: CASSSGDWLIEQYF; DNA: TGTGCCAGTTCCTCTGGGGACTGGTTAATCGAGCAGTACTTC
V: TRBV2; D: TRBD2; J: TRBJ2-3; size: -; CDR3: CASSLRGREGDTQYF; DNA: TGTGCCAGCAGTCTCCGGGGACGGGAGGGAGATACGCAGTATTTT
V: TRBV7-2; D: -; J: TRBJ2-7; size: -; CDR3: CASRRNGLYEQYF; DNA: TGTGCCAGCAGACGTAATGGACTTTACGAGCAGTACTTC
V: TRBV5-6; D: TRBD1; J: TRBJ2-7; size: -; CDR3: CASSLVPTGTYEQYF; DNA: TGTGCCAGCAGCTTGGTACCGACAGGGACCTACGAGCAGTACTTC
V: TRBV11-2; D: TRBD1; J: TRBJ1-1; size: -; CDR3: CASSSRTGLPNTEAFF; DNA: TGTGCCAGCAGCTCAAGGACAGGGTTGCCGAACACTGAAGCTTTCTTT
V: TRBV7-3; D: TRBD2; J: TRBJ2-1; size: -; CDR3: CASSSVAGRDEQFF; DNA: TGTGCCAGCAGCTCAGTAGCGGGACGGGATGAGCAGTTCTTC
V: TRBV11-3; D: TRBD2; J: TRBJ2-3; size: -; CDR3: CASSLGARTSAKADTQYF; DNA: TGTGCCAGCAGCTTAGGAGCGAGGACTAGCGCGAAGGCAGATACGCAGTATTTT
V: TRBV11-2; D: TRBD1; J: TRBJ2-2; size: once; CDR3: CASRRRQGEIVNTGELFF; DNA: TGTGCCAGCAGGAGAAGGCAGGGGGAAATTGTTAACACCGGGGAGCTGTTTTTT
V: TRBV6-5; D: TRBD1; J: TRBJ1-1; size: -; CDR3: CASSLQQGARTEAFF; DNA: TGTGCCAGCAGTTTGCAACAGGGGGCGCGGACTGAAGCTTTCTTT
V: TRBV4-3; D: -; J: TRBJ2-1; size: -; CDR3: CASSQGGPYNEQFF; DNA: TGCGCCAGCAGCCAAGGGGGGCCCTACAATGAGCAGTTCTTC
V: TRBV4-3; D: TRBD2; J: TRBJ2-5; size: -; CDR3: CASSPKGGGLAGGGTQYF; DNA: TGCGCCAGCAGCCCTAAAGGGGGCGGACTAGCGGGTGGGGGGACCCAGTACTTC
V: TRBV7-3; D: TRBD2; J: TRBJ2-1; size: -; CDR3: CASSLSGDYNEQFF; DNA: TGTGCCAGCAGCCTTAGCGGGGACTACAATGAGCAGTTCTTC
V: TRBV5-6; D: TRBD2; J: TRBJ2-7; size: few; CDR3: CASSLFTSASYEQYF; DNA: TGTGCCAGCAGCTTGTTCACTAGCGCTTCCTACGAGCAGTACTTC
V: TRBV4-2; D: -; J: TRBJ2-7; size: -; CDR3: CASSQDGSGPRSYEQYF; DNA: TGTGCCAGCAGCCAAGACGGAAGCGGGCCTCGCTCCTACGAGCAGTACTTC
V: TRBV6-6; D: -; J: TRBJ1-1; size: -; CDR3: CASSYTTGSEAFF; DNA: TGTGCCAGCAGTTACACAACAGGGAGTGAAGCTTTCTTT
V: TRBV5-5; D: TRBD2; J: TRBJ2-5; size: -; CDR3: CASSLVAGEETQYF; DNA: TGTGCCAGCAGCTTGGTAGCGGGAGAAGAGACCCAGTACTTC
V: TRBV5-1; D: -; J: TRBJ2-7; size: once; CDR3: CASSLVAGRSYEQYF; DNA: TGCGCCAGCAGCTTGGTGGCAGGGCGGTCCTACGAGCAGTACTTC
V: TRBV6-5; D: -; J: TRBJ2-3; size: -; CDR3: CASRSGTDTQYF; DNA: TGTGCCAGCAGAAGCGGCACAGATACGCAGTATTTT
V: TRBV4-3; D: TRBD1; J: TRBJ2-2; size: -; CDR3: CASSQAGGAIGELFF; DNA: TGCGCCAGCAGCCAGGCAGGGGGCGCAATCGGGGAGCTGTTTTTT
V: TRBV14; D: TRBD2; J: TRBJ2-1; size: -; CDR3: CASSQGYMAGGFVRNEQFF; DNA: TGTGCCAGCAGCCAAGGGTACATGGCGGGAGGCTTTGTTAGGAATGAGCAGTTCTTC
V: TRBV27; D: -; J: TRBJ1-1; size: -; CDR3: CASSLFFGGTEAFF; DNA: TGTGCCAGCAGTTTATTTTTCGGAGGGACTGAAGCTTTCTTT
V: TRBV21-1; D: -; J: TRBJ2-7; size: once; CDR3: CASSPQANEQYF; DNA: TGTGCCAGCAGCCCCCAAGCCAACGAGCAGTACTTC
V: TRBV2; D: -; J: TRBJ1-6; size: -; CDR3: CANTQTPGGNSPLHF; DNA: TGTGCCAATACACAGACGCCCGGGGGGAATTCACCCCTCCACTTT